This TCR beta chain was recovered during a study of cytomegalovirus exposure and HLA in healthy donors. Overall study: Unique TCRs from HLA-typed donors, some 85 million of them, were held in an early data release. Findings and caveats of the study: The productive fraction for most TCR beta V segments was about 87% or about 30% in an earlier analysis.

The donors (healthy individuals) were bone marrow donors. This PCR relied on a set of 60 Vbeta primers and 13 Jbeta primers. The protocol was immunoSEQ multiplex PCR, while the TCRdb copy is restricted to in-frame clones and leaves out a portion. In the table there are about 130,000 clones, 75% to 80% of which are singletons. On this clone itself: The antigen is not known.

This CDR3 is 20 amino acids long. The V gene end was trimmed by 3 bases and the J gene end by 5 bases; junction bases not matched to a gene: 23. Germline loops: CDR1 SGHRS, CDR2 YFSETQ. The genes are TRBV5-1 and TRBJ1-2; 9 bases are shared with TRBD1. The specimen sequenced was PBMCs. The TCR comes from an older woman in good health and CMV-seronegative. The CDR3 DNA sequence: TGCGCCAGCAGCTGGAACACCAGGGACAGGGTCAGGCCAGTGTCATATGGCTACACCTTC. This sequence encodes CASSWNTRDRVRPVSYGYTF.